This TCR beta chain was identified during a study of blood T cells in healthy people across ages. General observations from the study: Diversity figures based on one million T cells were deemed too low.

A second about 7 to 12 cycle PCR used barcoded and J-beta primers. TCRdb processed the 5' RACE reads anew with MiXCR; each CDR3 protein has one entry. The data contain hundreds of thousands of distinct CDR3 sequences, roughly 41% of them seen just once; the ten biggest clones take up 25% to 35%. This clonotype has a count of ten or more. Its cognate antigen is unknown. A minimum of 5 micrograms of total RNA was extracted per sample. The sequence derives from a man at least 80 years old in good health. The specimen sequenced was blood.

The CDR3 DNA sequence: TGCGCCAGCAGCCGGGACCGGGGCGACTATGGCTACACCTTC. It translates to CASSRDRGDYGYTF. The chain couples TRBV4-3 to TRBJ1-2; D possibly corresponds to TRBD1 (5 bases). The CDR3 length is 14 residues. Germline V CDR1 and CDR2: LGHNA, YSLEER. Trimming removed 4 bases from V and 3 bases from J, with 12 bases in between.